A single sample gave rise to the 32 T cell receptor beta chains below, sequenced in a study of technical replicates of blood from several donors. Method: immunoSEQ multiplex PCR; TCRdb's copy keeps in-frame clones and lacks some. The sample lists fewer than 70,000 clones, approximately 86% seen once, with 5% to 6% in the top ten. Sample: PBMCs. These receptors were collected from a human donor in good health. Some clones in this sample may be carry-over from other donors' samples.

V is TRBV5-6 and J is TRBJ1-3; D gene unclear. The V gene lost 0 bases and the J gene lost 0 bases, with 4 bases spanning the gap. The germline CDR1 and CDR2 sequences are SGHDT and YYEEEE. This CDR3 contains 14 residues. The CDR3 sequence: CASSLGLSGNTIYF. The CDR3 bases are TGTGCCAGCAGCTTGGGACTCTCTGGAAACACCATATATTTT.

This clone was detected only once. The rearrangement joins TRBV16 to TRBJ1-3; a possible D gene is TRBD1 (6 bases). The V gene lost 4 bases and the J gene lost 0 bases, with 13 bases spanning the gap. The CDR3 spans 16 residues. Germline CDR1 KGHSY, CDR2 FQNENV. This chain's CDR3 is CASSLRQASSGNTIYF. CDR3 nucleotides: TGTGCCAGCAGCCTTCGACAGGCCTCCTCTGGAAACACCATATATTTT.

This clone was recorded only once. The V gene is TRBV14, the J gene TRBJ2-7; 7 bases map to TRBD1. Germline V gene lookup returns CDR1 SGHDN and CDR2 FVKESK. Germline trimming cut 7 bases from V and 3 bases from J; bases unmatched to any gene: 9. CDR3 length equals 14 residues. CDR3 DNA sequence: TGTGCCAGCAAAAAGGAGACAGGGAACTACGAGCAGTACTTC. Translating gives CASKKETGNYEQYF. Variable domain in full (rest from reference TRBV14 and TRBJ2-7): EAGVTQFPSHSVIEKGQTVTLRCDPISGHDNLYWYRRVMGKEIKFLLHFVKESKQDESGMPNNRFLAERTGGTYSTLKVQPAELEDSGVYFCASKKETGNYEQYFGPGTRLTVT.

This clone was recorded a few times. This same CDR3 is encoded by further DNA sequences in the sample. The chain carries TRBV6-1 and TRBJ2-5; weak D call: TRBD1 (6 bases). Germline lookup yields CDR1 MNHNS and CDR2 SASEGT. This CDR3 spans 16 amino acids. V lost 1 base and J 2 bases, leaving 14 bases between the germline ends. CDR3: CASSEEAGVGQETQYF. For the CDR3, the DNA is TGTGCCAGCAGTGAAGAGGCAGGGGTAGGGCAAGAGACCCAGTACTTC.

The chain couples TRBV18 to TRBJ2-3; TRBD2 matches 9 bases. Looked up from germline, CDR1 is KGHSH and CDR2 is LQKENI. The CDR3 contains 17 residues. V trimming: 0 bases; J trimming: 3 bases; junction bases outside the gene matches: 7. The CDR3 DNA is TGTGCCAGCTCACCACCGGGGCCGCGGGAGGGAACAGATACGCAGTATTTT. Protein: CASSPPGPREGTDTQYF.

This rearrangement joins TRBV6-5 to TRBJ1-2; D uncertain. The germline gives CDR1 MNHEY, CDR2 SVGAGI. Trimming shortened V by 0 bases and J by 0 bases, and 11 bases separated the two germline ends. CDR3 size: 16 residues. CDR3 sequence (DNA): TGTGCCAGCAGTTACTCGAAGTATGGCTCTAACTATGGCTACACCTTC. Its protein product is CASSYSKYGSNYGYTF.

This clone was observed a handful of times. The V call is TRBV7-3, the J call TRBJ2-1; TRBD2 aligns across 7 bases. The CDR3 consists of 16 residues. The germline gives CDR1 SGHTA, CDR2 FQGTGA. V dropped 2 bases and J dropped 12; count of bases not matched to a gene: 16. CDR3 sequence: CASSLQPAGTQSVQFF. The CDR3 nucleotides are TGTGCCAGCAGCTTACAACCAGCGGGGACCCAATCAGTGCAGTTCTTC.

This chain connects TRBV10-3 to TRBJ1-6; 8 bases fit TRBD1. The CDR3 is 16 residues long. CDR1 and CDR2 from the germline V gene are ENHRY and SYGVKD. Germline trimming cut 6 bases from V and 7 bases from J; bases unmatched to any gene: 11. Here the CDR3 DNA reads TGTGCCATCAGCAGAACCGGGACAGGAGAGAATTCACCCCTCCACTTT. It is translated as CAISRTGTGENSPLHF.

Concerning this clone itself: Other nucleotide sequences in the sample specify the same CDR3. The chain employs TRBV18 and TRBJ1-1, with a weak D call TRBD1 (5 bases). Looked up from germline, CDR1 is KGHSH and CDR2 is LQKENI. V lost 0 bases and J 1 base, leaving 9 bases between the germline ends. The CDR3 loop spans 15 amino acids. CDR3 DNA: TGTGCCAGCTCACCACCGGGGGGAGGGAACACTGAAGCTTTCTTT. This gives the protein CASSPPGGGNTEAFF.

The CDR3 region is CASSPGQGRTGELFF. The CDR3 bases are TGTGCCAGCAGTCCGGGACAGGGAAGGACCGGGGAGCTGTTTTTT. The chain is built from TRBV6-6 and TRBJ2-2; TRBD1 aligns across 9 bases. V gave up 5 bases and J gave up 5 bases; unmatched junction bases: 6. Germline loops: CDR1 MNHNY, CDR2 SVGAGI (reference sequence). The CDR3 has 15 residues.

The gene calls are TRBV4-3 and TRBJ1-2; 7 nucleotides align to TRBD1. The CDR3 consists of 16 residues. J gave up 8 bases and V 0 bases, and 12 bases lay outside the gene matches. The germline CDR1 and CDR2 sequences are LGHNA and YSLEER. CDR3 coding DNA: TGCGCCAGCAGCCAAGATAAGGGACAGTTGGGCCACGGCTACACCTTC. Encoded protein: CASSQDKGQLGHGYTF.

The V call is TRBV12-5, the J call TRBJ2-1, with 9 bases fitting TRBD1. Germline assignment: CDR1 LGHNT and CDR2 FRNRAP. V was pared by 0 bases and J by 3 bases, with 3 bases of the junction left unmatched. This CDR3 is 16 amino acids long. The CDR3 here is CASGLVLGQGYNEQFF. The CDR3 DNA sequence: TGTGCTAGTGGTTTGGTACTGGGACAGGGCTACAATGAGCAGTTCTTC. Full variable domain (rest looked up from reference TRBV12-5 and TRBJ2-1): DARVTQTPRHKVTEMGQEVTMRCQPILGHNTVFWYRQTMMQGLELLAYFRNRAPLDDSGMPKDRFSAEMPDATLATLKIQPSEPRDSAVYFCASGLVLGQGYNEQFFGPGTRLTVL.

The chain employs TRBV11-2 and TRBJ2-3, with D uncertain. CDR3 size: 12 residues. Germline CDR1 and CDR2: SGHAT and FQNNGV. V lost 0 bases and J 5 bases, leaving 3 bases between the germline ends. This chain's CDR3 is CASSLDRDTQYF. CDR3 nucleotide sequence: TGTGCCAGCAGCTTAGACAGAGATACGCAGTATTTT. The full variable domain, rest sourced from reference TRBV11-2 and TRBJ2-3, is EAGVAQSPRYKIIEKRQSVAFWCNPISGHATLYWYQQILGQGPKLLIQFQNNGVVDDSQLPKDRFSAERLKGVDSTLKIQPAKLEDSAVYLCASSLDRDTQYFGPGTRLTVL.

This clone was picked up one time. The V gene is TRBV5-4, the J gene TRBJ1-4, with D perhaps matching TRBD1 (5 bases). V lost 2 bases and J 4 bases, leaving 12 bases between the germline ends. The CDR3 runs to 15 residues. CDR1 is SGHNT and CDR2 is YYREEE in the germline V gene (reference sequence). The CDR3 loop reads CASSLGPTVNEKLFF. Here the CDR3 DNA reads TGTGCCAGCAGCTTAGGGCCGACAGTTAATGAAAAACTGTTTTTT.

This clone was observed a handful of times. The chain recombines TRBV5-6 with TRBJ2-3; possible D gene TRBD2, 6 bases. Trimming took off 5 bases at V and 3 bases at J, with 13 bases between the two ends. The CDR3 is made up of 14 amino acids. CDR1 and CDR2 from the germline V gene are SGHDT and YYEEEE. CDR3 sequence: CASSKWAGTDTQYF. In nucleotides, the CDR3 is TGTGCCAGCAGTAAGTGGGCGGGGACAGATACGCAGTATTTT.

The chain combines TRBV6-5 with TRBJ2-7; 9 nucleotides align to TRBD1. This CDR3 spans 15 amino acids. The germline V gene encodes CDR1 MNHEY and CDR2 SVGAGI. V gave up 5 bases and J gave up 5 bases; unmatched junction bases: 10. The chain's CDR3 is CASSHTGTGNHEQYF. The CDR3 region has the DNA TGTGCCAGCAGTCACACTGGGACAGGGAACCACGAGCAGTACTTC.

Only a few counts were recorded for this clone. V gene TRBV6-5 combines with J gene TRBJ1-2; D is undetermined. Germline CDR1 is MNHEY and CDR2 is SVGAGI. The CDR3 runs 12 residues. The V end lost 6 bases, the J end lost 8 bases, and 13 bases lay between the germline ends. CDR3 residues: CASSSDAVGYTF. CDR3 bases: TGTGCCAGCAGCTCAGACGCGGTGGGCTACACCTTC.

This clone came up a few times. The chain couples TRBV5-4 to TRBJ1-1; D is possibly TRBD1 (5 bases). Per germline, CDR1 SGHNT and CDR2 YYREEE (reference sequence). Trimming removed 4 bases at V and 2 bases at J, with 9 bases between. The CDR3 has 13 residues. The chain's CDR3 is CASSRQKNTEAFF. DNA for the CDR3: TGTGCCAGCAGCCGACAGAAAAACACTGAAGCTTTCTTT.

V usage is TRBV19 and J usage is TRBJ1-4; D unresolved. Per germline, CDR1 LNHDA and CDR2 SQIVND (reference sequence). The CDR3 has 14 amino acids. V dropped 6 bases and J dropped 2 bases, with 10 bases sitting between them. CDR3 sequence: CASRLVATNEKLFF. In DNA form, the CDR3 reads TGTGCCAGTAGACTGGTTGCGACTAATGAAAAACTGTTTTTT.

The V and J genes are TRBV19 and TRBJ1-4; D is possibly TRBD1 (5 bases). V was cut by 3 bases and J by 4 bases, with 15 bases left in between. CDR3 length: 16 residues. Germline V gene data show CDR1 as LNHDA and CDR2 as SQIVND (reference sequence). The CDR3 is CASSISQGGVNEKLFF. The CDR3 coding sequence is TGTGCCAGTAGTATTTCGCAGGGAGGTGTTAATGAAAAACTGTTTTTT. Variable domain in full (rest from reference TRBV19 and TRBJ1-4): DGGITQSPKYLFRKEGQNVTLSCEQNLNHDAMYWYRQDPGQGLRLIYYSQIVNDFQKGDIAEGYSVSREKKESFPLTVTSAQKNPTAFYLCASSISQGGVNEKLFFGSGTQLSVL.

This chain joins TRBV7-2 and TRBJ1-6; D ambiguous. Germline V CDR1 and CDR2: SGHTA, FQGNSA. Trimming cost V 4 bases and J 6 bases, with 13 bases left between them. The CDR3 contains 15 residues. Here the CDR3 reads CASSSNNIRNSPLHF. The CDR3 nucleotides are TGTGCCAGCAGCTCGAACAACATCCGTAATTCACCCCTCCACTTT.

The chain employs TRBV10-2 and TRBJ1-4, with TRBD1 matching over 8 bases. This CDR3 has 16 amino acids. In germline, CDR1 is WSHSY, CDR2 SAAADI. The V segment lost 5 bases and the J segment 9 bases; nucleotides outside the gene matches: 14. CDR3 in DNA: TGCGCCAGCAGTTACTCAGGGGGCGTCGAAGGAAAAAAACTGTTTTTT. Residues: CASSYSGGVEGKKLFF.

V and J are TRBV7-3 and TRBJ2-1, with a tentative D call TRBD1 (6 bases). The V gene lost 1 base and the J gene lost 7 bases, with 11 bases spanning the gap. The CDR3 extends over 14 amino acids. The germline V gene encodes CDR1 SGHTA and CDR2 FQGTGA. CDR3 bases: TGTGCCAGCAGCTTAATGGCAGGGGTAAATGAGCAGTTCTTC. It encodes CASSLMAGVNEQFF.

CDR3: CASSLGLAGRDTQYF. CDR3 bases: TGTGCCAGCAGCTTAGGACTAGCGGGGAGAGATACGCAGTATTTT. This chain connects TRBV5-8 to TRBJ2-3, with 12 positions matching TRBD2. The V gene's germline CDR1 is SGHTS and CDR2 YDEGEE. J was trimmed by 5 bases and V by 2 bases; bases with no gene match: 3. CDR3 length: 15 amino acids.

The gene calls are TRBV9 and TRBJ2-1, with a weak D call TRBD2 (6 bases). The CDR3 runs 14 residues. V was shortened by 0 bases and J by 7 bases, with 11 bases between the two germline ends. The germline V gene encodes CDR1 SGDLS and CDR2 YYNGEE. As DNA, the CDR3 is TGTGCCAGCAGCGTAGCGGGAGTTTGGAATGAGCAGTTCTTC. Encoded protein: CASSVAGVWNEQFF.

CDR3 loop: CASTNGGSAFF. The CDR3 region has the DNA TGTGCCAGCACCAACGGCGGTTCAGCTTTCTTT. The chain recombines TRBV6-5 with TRBJ1-1; D ambiguous. CDR3 length equals 11 residues. V lost 7 bases to trimming and J lost 10 bases, with 13 bases between them. The germline V gene encodes CDR1 MNHEY and CDR2 SVGAGI.

This clone was seen once. V usage is TRBV4-2 and J usage is TRBJ2-5, with TRBD2 identical over 13 bases. The V gene end was trimmed by 0 bases and the J gene end by 5 bases; junction bases not matched to a gene: 6. Germline CDR1 reads LGHNA; CDR2 reads YNFKEQ. This CDR3 is built from 17 residues. The CDR3, as DNA: TGTGCCAGCAGCCAAGATGGGACTAGCGGGACTGGGGAGACCCAGTACTTC. It codes for CASSQDGTSGTGETQYF.

The chain has TRBV7-8 and TRBJ2-1; maybe TRBD1 (7 bases). Deletions cut 1 base from V and 6 bases from J, with 13 bases between. Germline assignment: CDR1 SGHVS and CDR2 FQNEAQ. The length of the CDR3 is 15 residues. CDR3 DNA: TGTGCCAGCAGCTTAGTACAGGGGAGGAGCAATGAGCAGTTCTTC. Translated, it gives CASSLVQGRSNEQFF.

The sample holds a few counts of this clone. CDR3 protein: CASSLYGQGANTGELFF. The DNA of the CDR3 is TGTGCCAGCAGTTTATACGGACAGGGGGCGAACACCGGGGAGCTGTTTTTT. The genes are TRBV27 and TRBJ2-2; 10 nucleotides match TRBD1. This CDR3 is built from 17 residues. V shed 1 base, J shed 0 bases, and the junction held 2 bases outside the gene matches. Germline values: CDR1 MNHEY, CDR2 SMNVEV (reference sequence).

The V and J genes are TRBV7-8 and TRBJ1-4; 7 bases are shared with TRBD1. The CDR3 runs 15 residues. Germline CDR1 SGHVS, CDR2 FQNEAQ. V dropped 2 bases and J dropped 8; count of bases not matched to a gene: 8. The CDR3 reads CASSLSSGTDEKLFF. The CDR3 DNA follows: TGTGCCAGCAGCTTAAGTTCCGGGACAGACGAAAAACTGTTTTTT.

V is TRBV7-9 and J is TRBJ1-5; D is ambiguous. The ends were cut back, 5 bases at V and 2 bases at J, with 10 bases in the middle. Germline CDR1 and CDR2: SEHNR and FQNEAQ (reference sequence). CDR3 length: 14 amino acids. The CDR3 nucleotides read TGTGCCAGCAGCCAGGAGGGTGGCAATCAGCCCCAGCATTTT. Amino acids: CASSQEGGNQPQHF.

Only one count was recorded for this clone. The chain carries TRBV27 and TRBJ1-4, with TRBD1 identical over 8 bases. There are 16 residues in the CDR3. Trimming took 3 bases from V and 3 from J; bases not matched to a gene: 6. Germline V gene sequence: CDR1 MNHEY, CDR2 SMNVEV (reference sequence). The CDR3 bases are TGTGCCAGCAGTTTCCGGCAGGGGGCAGCTAATGAAAAACTGTTTTTT. Encoded protein: CASSFRQGAANEKLFF.